This T cell receptor (beta chain) was observed in a study of blood T cell repertoires in COVID-19. On the study more broadly: Whether acute or convalescent, the COVID-19 samples came from the United States, Italy and Spain. Sample material is recorded as cDNA or gDNA derived from T cells, B-cell-depleted T cells, or PBMCs.

Patients at the Seattle site were enrolled during active infection and followed longitudinally. Germline CDR1 LNHDA, CDR2 SQIVND (reference sequence). CDR3 length: 11 amino acids. Trimming shortened V by 3 bases and J by 12 bases, and 11 bases separated the two germline ends. Per the study methods: Cell counts per sample came from amplifying reference gene primers. Sequenced by immunoSEQ multiplex PCR; TCRdb stores in-frame clones only, minus some. The DNA gave D and trimming, while V, J and clone size come from that table. Of 200,000 or so clones listed, 85% are singletons. This clone was seen once. The source is a man aged 60 to 69 with COVID-19, enrolled during active disease. This rearrangement joins TRBV19 to TRBJ1-1; possible D gene TRBD1, 5 bases. The sample comprised peripheral blood. Written as DNA, the CDR3 is TGTGCCAGTAGTATCAGGGCAGCGACTTTCTTT. This codes for CASSIRAATFF.